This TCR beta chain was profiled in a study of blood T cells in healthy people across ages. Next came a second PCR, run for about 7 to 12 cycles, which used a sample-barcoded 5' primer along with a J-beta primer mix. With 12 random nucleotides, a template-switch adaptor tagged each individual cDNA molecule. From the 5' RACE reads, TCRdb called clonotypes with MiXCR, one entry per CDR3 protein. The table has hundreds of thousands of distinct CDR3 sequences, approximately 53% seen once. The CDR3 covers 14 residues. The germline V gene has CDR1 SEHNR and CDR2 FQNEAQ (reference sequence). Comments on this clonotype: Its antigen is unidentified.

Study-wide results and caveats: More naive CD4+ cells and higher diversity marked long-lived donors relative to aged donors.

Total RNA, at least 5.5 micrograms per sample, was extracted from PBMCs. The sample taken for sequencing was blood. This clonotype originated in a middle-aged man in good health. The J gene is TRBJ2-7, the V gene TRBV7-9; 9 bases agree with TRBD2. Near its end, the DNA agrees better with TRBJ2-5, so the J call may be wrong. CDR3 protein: CASSVSGGKETQYF. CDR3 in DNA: TGTGCCAGCAGTGTCAGCGGGGGGAAGGAGACCCAGTACTTC.